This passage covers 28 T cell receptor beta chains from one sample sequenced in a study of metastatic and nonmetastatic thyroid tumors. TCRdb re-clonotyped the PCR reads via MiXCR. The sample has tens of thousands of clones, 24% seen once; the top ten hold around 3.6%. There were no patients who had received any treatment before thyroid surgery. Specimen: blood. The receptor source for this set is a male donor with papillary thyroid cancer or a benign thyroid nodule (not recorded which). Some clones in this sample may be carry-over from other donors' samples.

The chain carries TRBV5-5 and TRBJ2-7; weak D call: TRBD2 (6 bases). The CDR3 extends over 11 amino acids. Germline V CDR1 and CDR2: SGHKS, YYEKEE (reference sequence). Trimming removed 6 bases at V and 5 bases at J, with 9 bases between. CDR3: CASTEGNEQYF. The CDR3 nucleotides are TGTGCCAGCACGGAGGGCAACGAGCAGTACTTC.

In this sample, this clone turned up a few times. CDR3 DNA: TGCGCCAGCAGCTTGGGGAGGGGGCCGTCCTACGAGCAGTACTTC. This translates into CASSLGRGPSYEQYF. This chain connects TRBV5-1 to TRBJ2-7, with D tentatively TRBD1 (7 bases). The germline gives CDR1 SGHRS, CDR2 YFSETQ. V was trimmed by 0 bases and J by 1 base, leaving 11 bases between them. The length of the CDR3 is 15 residues. Looking up the rest from reference TRBV5-1 and TRBJ2-7 gives the full variable domain: KAGVTQTPRYLIKTRGQQVTLSCSPISGHRSVSWYQQTPGQGLQFLFEYFSETQRNKGNFPGRFSGRQFSNSRSEMNVSTLELGDSALYLCASSLGRGPSYEQYFGPGTRLTVT.

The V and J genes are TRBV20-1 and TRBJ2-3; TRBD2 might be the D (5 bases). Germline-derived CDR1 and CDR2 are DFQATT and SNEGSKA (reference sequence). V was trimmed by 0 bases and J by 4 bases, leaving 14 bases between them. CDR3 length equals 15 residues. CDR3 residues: CSAREAVANPDTQYF. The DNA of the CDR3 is TGCAGTGCTAGAGAGGCAGTAGCGAATCCAGATACGCAGTATTTT.

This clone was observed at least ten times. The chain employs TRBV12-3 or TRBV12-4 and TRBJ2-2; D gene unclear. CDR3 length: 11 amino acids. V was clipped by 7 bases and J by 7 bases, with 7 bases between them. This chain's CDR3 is CASTRFGELFF. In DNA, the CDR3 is TGTGCCAGCACCCGTTTCGGGGAGCTGTTTTTT.

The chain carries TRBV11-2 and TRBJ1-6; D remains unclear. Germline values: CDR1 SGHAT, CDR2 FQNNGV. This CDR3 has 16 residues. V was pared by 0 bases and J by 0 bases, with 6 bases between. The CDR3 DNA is TGTGCCAGCAGCTTAGATGTGAGCTCCTATAATTCACCCCTCCACTTT. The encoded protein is CASSLDVSSYNSPLHF.

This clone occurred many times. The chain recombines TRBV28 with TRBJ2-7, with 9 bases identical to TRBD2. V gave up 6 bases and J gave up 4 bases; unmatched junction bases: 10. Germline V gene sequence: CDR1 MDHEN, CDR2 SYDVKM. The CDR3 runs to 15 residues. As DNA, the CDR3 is TGTGCCAGCAGCCCGGTAGCGGGAGTGGGGTACGAGCAGTACTTC. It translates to CASSPVAGVGYEQYF.

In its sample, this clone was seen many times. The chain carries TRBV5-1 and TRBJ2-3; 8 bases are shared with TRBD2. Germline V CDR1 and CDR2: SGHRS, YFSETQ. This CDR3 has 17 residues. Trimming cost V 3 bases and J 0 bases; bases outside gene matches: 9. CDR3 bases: TGCGCCAGCAGCTCTGGGGACGGGAGGGTGAGCACAGATACGCAGTATTTT. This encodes CASSSGDGRVSTDTQYF.

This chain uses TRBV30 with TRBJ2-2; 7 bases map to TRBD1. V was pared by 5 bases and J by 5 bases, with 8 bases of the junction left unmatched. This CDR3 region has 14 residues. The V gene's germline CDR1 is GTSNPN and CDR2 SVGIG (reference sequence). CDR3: CAWARDRTTGELFF. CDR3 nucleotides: TGTGCCTGGGCCCGGGACAGAACTACCGGGGAGCTGTTTTTT.

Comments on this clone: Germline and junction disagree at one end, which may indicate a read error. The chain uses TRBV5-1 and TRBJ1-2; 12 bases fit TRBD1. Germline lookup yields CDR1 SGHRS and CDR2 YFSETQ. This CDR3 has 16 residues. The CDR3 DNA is TGCGCCAGCAGTCCGGGACAGGGGGCTTTAGACTATTGCTACACCTTC. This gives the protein CASSPGQGALDYCYTF.

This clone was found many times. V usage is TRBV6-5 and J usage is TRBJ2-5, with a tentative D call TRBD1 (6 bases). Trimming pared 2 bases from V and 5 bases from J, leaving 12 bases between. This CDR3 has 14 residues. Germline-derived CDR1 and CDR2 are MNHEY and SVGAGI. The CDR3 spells CASSYNGQGETQYF. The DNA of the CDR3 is TGTGCCAGCAGTTACAATGGGCAGGGGGAGACCCAGTACTTC.

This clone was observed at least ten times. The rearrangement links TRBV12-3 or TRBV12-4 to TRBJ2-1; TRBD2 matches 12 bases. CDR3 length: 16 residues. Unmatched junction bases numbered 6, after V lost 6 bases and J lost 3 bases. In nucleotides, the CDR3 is TGTGCCAGCAGCGCAGCGACTAGCGGGAGCTACAATGAGCAGTTCTTC. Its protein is CASSAATSGSYNEQFF.

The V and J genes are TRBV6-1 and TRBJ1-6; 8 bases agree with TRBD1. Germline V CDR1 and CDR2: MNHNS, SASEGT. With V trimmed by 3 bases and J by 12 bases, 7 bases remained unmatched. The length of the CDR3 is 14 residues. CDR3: CASSDAGGHLPLHF. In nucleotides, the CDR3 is TGTGCCAGCAGTGACGCAGGGGGCCATTTACCCCTCCACTTT.

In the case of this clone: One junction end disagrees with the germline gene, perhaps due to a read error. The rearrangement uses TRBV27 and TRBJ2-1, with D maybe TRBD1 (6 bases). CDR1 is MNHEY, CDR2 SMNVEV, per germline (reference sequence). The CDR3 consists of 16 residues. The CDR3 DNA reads TGTGCCAGCGGTTTAAAAGTCGGACAGTTGTACAATGAGCAGTTCTTC. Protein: CASGLKVGQLYNEQFF.

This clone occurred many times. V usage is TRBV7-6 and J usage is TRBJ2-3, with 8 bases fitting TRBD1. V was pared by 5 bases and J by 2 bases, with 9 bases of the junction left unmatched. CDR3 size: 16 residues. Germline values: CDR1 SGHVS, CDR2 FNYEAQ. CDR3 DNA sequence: TGTGCCAGCAGCCTCGGGACAGGCCTCGCCACAGATACGCAGTATTTT. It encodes CASSLGTGLATDTQYF.

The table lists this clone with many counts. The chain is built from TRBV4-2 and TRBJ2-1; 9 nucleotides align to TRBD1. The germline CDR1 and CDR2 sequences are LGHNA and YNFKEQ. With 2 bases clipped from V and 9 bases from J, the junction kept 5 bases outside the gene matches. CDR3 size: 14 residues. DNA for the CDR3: TGTGCCAGCAGCCAATTAGAACAGGGGGCTGAGCAGTTCTTC. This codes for CASSQLEQGAEQFF.

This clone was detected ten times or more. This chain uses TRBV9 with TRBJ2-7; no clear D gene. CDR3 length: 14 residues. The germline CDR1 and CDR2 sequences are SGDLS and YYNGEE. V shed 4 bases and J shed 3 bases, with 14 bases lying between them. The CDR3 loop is CASSPDGDLYEQYF. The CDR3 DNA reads TGTGCCAGCAGCCCTGACGGCGATCTCTACGAGCAGTACTTC.

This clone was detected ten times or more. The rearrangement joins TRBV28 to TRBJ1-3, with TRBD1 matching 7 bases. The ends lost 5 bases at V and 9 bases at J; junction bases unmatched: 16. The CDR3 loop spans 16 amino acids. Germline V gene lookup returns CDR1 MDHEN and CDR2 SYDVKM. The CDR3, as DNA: TGTGCCAGCAGTACGCCAAGTACAGGGGATTTAACCACCATATATTTT. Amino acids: CASSTPSTGDLTTIYF.

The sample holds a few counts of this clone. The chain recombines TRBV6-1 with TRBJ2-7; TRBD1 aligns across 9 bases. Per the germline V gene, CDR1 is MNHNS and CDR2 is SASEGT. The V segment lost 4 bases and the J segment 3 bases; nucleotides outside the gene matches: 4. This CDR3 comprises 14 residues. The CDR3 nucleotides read TGTGCCAGCAGTGGGGACAGGGCATTCTACGAGCAGTACTTC. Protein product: CASSGDRAFYEQYF.

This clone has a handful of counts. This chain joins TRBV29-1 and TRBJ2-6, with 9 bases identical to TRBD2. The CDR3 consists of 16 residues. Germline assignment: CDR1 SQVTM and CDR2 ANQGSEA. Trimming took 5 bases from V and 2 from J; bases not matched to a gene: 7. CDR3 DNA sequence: TGCAGCGTTCTTGGCGGGAGGGCCGCTGGGGCCAACGTCCTGACTTTC. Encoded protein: CSVLGGRAAGANVLTF. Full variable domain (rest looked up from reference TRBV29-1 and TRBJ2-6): SAVISQKPSRDICQRGTSLTIQCQVDSQVTMMFWYRQQPGQSLTLIATANQGSEATYESGFVIDKFPISRPNLTFSTLTVSNMSPEDSSIYLCSVLGGRAAGANVLTFGAGSRLTVL.

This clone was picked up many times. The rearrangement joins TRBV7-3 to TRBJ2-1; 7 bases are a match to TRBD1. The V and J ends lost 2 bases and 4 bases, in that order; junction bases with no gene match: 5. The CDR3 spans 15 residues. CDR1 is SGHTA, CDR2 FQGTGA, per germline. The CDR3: CASSLRQGFYNEQFF. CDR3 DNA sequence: TGTGCCAGCAGCTTACGACAGGGTTTTTACAATGAGCAGTTCTTC.

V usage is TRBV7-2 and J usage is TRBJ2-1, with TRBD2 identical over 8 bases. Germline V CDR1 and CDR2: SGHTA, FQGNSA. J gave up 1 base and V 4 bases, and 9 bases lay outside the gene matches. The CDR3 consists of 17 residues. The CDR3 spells CASSSAAGVISYNEQFF. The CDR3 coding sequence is TGTGCCAGCAGCTCAGCAGCGGGAGTAATATCCTACAATGAGCAGTTCTTC.

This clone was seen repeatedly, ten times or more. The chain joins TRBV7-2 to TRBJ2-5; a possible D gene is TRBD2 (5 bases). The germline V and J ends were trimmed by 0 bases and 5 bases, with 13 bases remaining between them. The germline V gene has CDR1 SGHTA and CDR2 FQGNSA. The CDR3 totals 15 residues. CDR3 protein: CASSLAVTRFETQYF. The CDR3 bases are TGTGCCAGCAGCTTAGCCGTTACTAGGTTCGAGACCCAGTACTTC. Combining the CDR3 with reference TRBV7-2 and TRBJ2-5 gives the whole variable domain GAGVSQSPSNKVTEKGKDVELRCDPISGHTALYWYRQSLGQGLEFLIYFQGNSAPDKSGLPSDRFSAERTGGSVSTLTIQRTQQEDSAVYLCASSLAVTRFETQYFGPGTRLLVL.

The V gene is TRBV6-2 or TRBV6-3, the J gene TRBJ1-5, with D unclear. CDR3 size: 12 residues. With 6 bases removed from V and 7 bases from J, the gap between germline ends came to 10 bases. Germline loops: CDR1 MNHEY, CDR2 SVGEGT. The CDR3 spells CASSYERQPQHF. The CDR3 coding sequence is TGTGCCAGCAGCTACGAGCGACAGCCCCAGCATTTT.

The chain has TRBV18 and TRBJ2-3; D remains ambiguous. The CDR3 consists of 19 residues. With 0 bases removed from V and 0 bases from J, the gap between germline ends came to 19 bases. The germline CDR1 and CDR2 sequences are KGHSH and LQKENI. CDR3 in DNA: TGTGCCAGCTCACCACCGAGGCGGCGAATAAATGCTAGCACAGATACGCAGTATTTT. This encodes CASSPPRRRINASTDTQYF.

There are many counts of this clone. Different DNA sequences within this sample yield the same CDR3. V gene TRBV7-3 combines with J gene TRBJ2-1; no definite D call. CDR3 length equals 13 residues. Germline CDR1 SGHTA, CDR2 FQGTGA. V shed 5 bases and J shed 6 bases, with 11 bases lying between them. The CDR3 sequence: CASSPGAFNEQFF. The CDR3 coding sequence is TGTGCCAGCAGCCCGGGTGCCTTCAATGAGCAGTTCTTC.

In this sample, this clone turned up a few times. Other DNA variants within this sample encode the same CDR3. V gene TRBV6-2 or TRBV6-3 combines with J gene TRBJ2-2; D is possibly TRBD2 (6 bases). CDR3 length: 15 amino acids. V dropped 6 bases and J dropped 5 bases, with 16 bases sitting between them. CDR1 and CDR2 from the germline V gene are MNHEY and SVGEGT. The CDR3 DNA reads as TGTGCCAGCAGCTTCGGGACGCGGGATACCGGGGAGCTGTTTTTT. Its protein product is CASSFGTRDTGELFF.

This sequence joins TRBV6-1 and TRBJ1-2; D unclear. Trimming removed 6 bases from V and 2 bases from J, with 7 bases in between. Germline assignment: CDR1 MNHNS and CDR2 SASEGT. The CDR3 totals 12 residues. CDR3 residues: CASSQGNYGYTF. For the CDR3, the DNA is TGTGCCAGCAGCCAAGGGAACTATGGCTACACCTTC.

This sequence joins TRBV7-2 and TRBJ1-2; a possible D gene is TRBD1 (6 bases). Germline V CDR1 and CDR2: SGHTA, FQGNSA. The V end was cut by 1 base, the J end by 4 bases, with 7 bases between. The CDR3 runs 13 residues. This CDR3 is CASSLEGGYGYTF. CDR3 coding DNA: TGTGCCAGCAGCTTAGAGGGGGGCTATGGCTACACCTTC.